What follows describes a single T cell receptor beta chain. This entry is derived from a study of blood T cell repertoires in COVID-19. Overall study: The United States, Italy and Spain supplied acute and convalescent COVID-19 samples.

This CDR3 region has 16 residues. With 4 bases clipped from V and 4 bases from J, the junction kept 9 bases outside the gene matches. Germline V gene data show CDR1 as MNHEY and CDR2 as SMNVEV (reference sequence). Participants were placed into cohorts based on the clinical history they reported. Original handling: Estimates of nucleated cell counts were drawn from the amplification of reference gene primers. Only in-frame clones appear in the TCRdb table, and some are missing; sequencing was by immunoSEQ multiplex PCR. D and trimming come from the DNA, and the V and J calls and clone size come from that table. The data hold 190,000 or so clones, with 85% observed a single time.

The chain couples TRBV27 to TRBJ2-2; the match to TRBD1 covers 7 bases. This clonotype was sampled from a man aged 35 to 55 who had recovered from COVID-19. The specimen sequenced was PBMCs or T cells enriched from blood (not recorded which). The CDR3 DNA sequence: TGTGCCAGCAGTTCGTCTAGACAGGGCGGCACCGGGGAGCTGTTTTTT. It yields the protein CASSSSRQGGTGELFF.